These 25 T cell receptor delta chains came from one sample sequenced in a study of gamma-delta chains in newborns, infants, children. TCRdb redid clone calling on the reads using CATT. The profile shows approximately 11,000 delta-chain clones, roughly 9.5% of them singletons. Sequenced sample: blood. These receptors all stem from a child who was a newborn, infant or young child, either healthy, febrile or measles-vaccinated (not recorded which).

The chain uses TRDV2 and TRDJ1, with 8 bases identical to TRDD3. Trimming cost V 1 base and J 3 bases; bases outside gene matches: 9. This CDR3 spans 16 amino acids. Germline values: CDR1 GEAIGNYY, CDR2 EKD. The DNA for the CDR3 is TGTGCCTGTGACACACGTACTGGGGGGTACGCCGATAAACTCATCTTT. It encodes CACDTRTGGYADKLIF.

The chain combines TRDV1 with TRDJ1; 8 nucleotides agree with TRDD3. The CDR3 length is 20 residues. Trimming at V came to 3 bases and at J to 0 bases, leaving 18 bases not matched to a gene. Germline CDR1 and CDR2: TSWWSYY and QGS. CDR3 in amino acids: CALGDFFGRCWGTDTDKLIF. The CDR3 DNA sequence: TGTGCTCTTGGGGACTTCTTTGGTCGGTGCTGGGGGACCGACACCGATAAACTCATCTTT.

The table lists this clone with a few counts. The J gene is TRDJ1, the V gene TRDV1; 11 bases agree with TRDD3. V was pared by 2 bases and J by 0 bases, with 14 bases of the junction left unmatched. In germline, CDR1 is TSWWSYY, CDR2 QGS. CDR3 length: 20 amino acids. The chain's CDR3 is CALGESIYWGIRPNTDKLIF. For the CDR3, the DNA is TGTGCTCTTGGGGAATCGATCTACTGGGGGATAAGGCCCAACACCGATAAACTCATCTTT.

This clone was picked up a small number of times. This rearrangement joins TRDV2 to TRDJ3; 7 bases line up with TRDD3. This CDR3 region has 17 residues. From germline, CDR1 is GEAIGNYY and CDR2 EKD. J was trimmed by 2 bases and V by 3 bases; bases with no gene match: 6. CDR3 sequence (DNA): TGTGCCTGTGACGCTACTGGGGATACCTGGGACACCCGACAGATGTTTTTC. This encodes CACDATGDTWDTRQMFF.

This clone has a handful of counts. The rearrangement uses TRDV2 and TRDJ1; 13 bases line up with TRDD3. V dropped 1 base and J dropped 2; count of bases not matched to a gene: 12. Germline CDR1 and CDR2: GEAIGNYY and EKD. The CDR3 runs 19 residues. CDR3 coding DNA: TGTGCCTGTGACACGCTCAGTATACTGGGGGATACGCAAACCGATAAACTCATCTTT. The encoded protein is CACDTLSILGDTQTDKLIF.

This clone was found a few times. The chain joins TRDV2 to TRDJ3; the D is unclear. The CDR3 totals 18 residues. V lost 0 bases, J lost 0 bases, and 11 bases lay in between. Germline CDR1 is GEAIGNYY and CDR2 is EKD. CDR3 protein: CACDTGTATSWDTRQMFF. In DNA, the CDR3 is TGTGCCTGTGACACCGGGACCGCCACCTCCTGGGACACCCGACAGATGTTTTTC.

As for this clone: A read error may be the cause here, since a much bigger clone is one base away. This CDR3 is also generated by other DNA sequences in the sample. The rearrangement joins TRDV2 to TRDJ3; 7 bases map to TRDD3. In germline, CDR1 is GEAIGNYY, CDR2 EKD. V shed 0 bases, J shed 1 base, and the junction held 5 bases outside the gene matches. The CDR3 length is 18 residues. The CDR3 region has the DNA TGTGCCTGTGACACCGGGGGATCCGCGTCCTGGGACACCCGACAGATGTTTTTC. Protein sequence: CACDTGGSASWDTRQMFF.

In the case of this clone: In the same sample, other DNA sequences code for this CDR3. V gene TRDV2 combines with J gene TRDJ3, with 7 bases lining up with TRDD3. J lost 0 bases, V lost 1 base, and 5 bases had no gene match. CDR3 size: 18 residues. Looked up from germline, CDR1 is GEAIGNYY and CDR2 is EKD. CDR3 loop: CACDTGGPSSWDTRQMFF. The CDR3 nucleotides are TGTGCCTGTGACACTGGGGGACCGAGCTCCTGGGACACCCGACAGATGTTTTTC.

Sample share makes this clone medium-sized. The chain carries TRDV2 and TRDJ3; TRDD3 matches 13 bases. The CDR3 sequence is 21 residues long. V gave up 0 bases and J gave up 2 bases; unmatched junction bases: 9. CDR1 is GEAIGNYY, CDR2 EKD, per germline. The CDR3 sequence: CACDTVGTGGYGTWDTRQMFF. The CDR3 DNA reads TGTGCCTGTGACACCGTGGGTACTGGGGGATACGGGACCTGGGACACCCGACAGATGTTTTTC.

In regard to this clone: This may be a read error: a much more frequent sequence differs by one nucleotide. The chain employs TRDV2 and TRDJ3, with 8 bases that match TRDD3. The CDR3 consists of 17 residues. Germline loops: CDR1 GEAIGNYY, CDR2 EKD. This CDR3 is CACVTWGSSWDTRQMFF. CDR3 nucleotide sequence: TGTGCCTGTGTCACCTGGGGGAGCTCCTGGGACACCCGACAGATGTTTTTC.

Relative to its sample, this clone is medium-sized. The genes are TRDV2 and TRDJ3, with TRDD3 matching 12 bases. The V segment lost 0 bases and the J segment 0 bases; nucleotides outside the gene matches: 8. There are 21 residues in the CDR3. Germline V lookup: CDR1 GEAIGNYY, CDR2 EKD. The CDR3 DNA reads TGTGCCTGTGACACCGCGGGAACTGGGGGATACAGCTCCTGGGACACCCGACAGATGTTTTTC. Residues: CACDTAGTGGYSSWDTRQMFF.

This clone was counted between two and nine times. This chain uses TRDV2 with TRDJ1, with 10 bases identical to TRDD3. Trimming cost V 0 bases and J 4 bases; bases outside gene matches: 10. CDR3 length: 17 residues. CDR1 and CDR2 from the germline V gene are GEAIGNYY and EKD. CDR3 region: CACDTGFGGYIDDKLIF. The CDR3 DNA reads as TGTGCCTGTGACACCGGTTTTGGGGGATACATAGACGATAAACTCATCTTT.

Comments on this clone: This may be a read error, as it is one base from a much larger clone. At the DNA level, this CDR3 is encoded by other sequences in the same sample as well. CDR3 loop: CACDPWGIRGSKLIF. In DNA, the CDR3 is TGTGCCTGCGACCCCTGGGGGATACGCGGAAGTAAACTCATCTTT. This chain joins TRDV2 and TRDJ1, with 12 bases identical to TRDD3. Per the germline V gene, CDR1 is GEAIGNYY and CDR2 is EKD. The CDR3 sequence is 15 residues long. J gave up 7 bases and V 7 bases, and 12 bases lay outside the gene matches.

By share of the sample, this clone is medium-sized. This rearrangement joins TRDV2 to TRDJ1; 9 nucleotides line up with TRDD3. This CDR3 comprises 15 residues. Germline CDR1 reads GEAIGNYY; CDR2 reads EKD. The J segment lost 0 bases and the V segment lost 4 bases, leaving 5 bases of the junction unmatched. The DNA for the CDR3 is TGTGCCTGTGATTACTGGGGGACTAACACCGATAAACTCATCTTT. Protein sequence: CACDYWGTNTDKLIF.

This clone ranks as medium-sized. V and J are TRDV2 and TRDJ1; 8 nucleotides line up with TRDD3. The germline CDR1 and CDR2 sequences are GEAIGNYY and EKD. The ends lost 2 bases at V and 1 base at J; junction bases unmatched: 14. This CDR3 region has 18 residues. The CDR3 loop is CACDSVLGAPTITDKLIF. The CDR3 coding sequence is TGTGCCTGTGACAGCGTACTGGGGGCCCCGACGATCACCGATAAACTCATCTTT.

This clone was counted only a few times. At one of its ends the junction is not consistent with the germline gene, which may arise from a read error. Other nucleotide sequences from this sample produce the same CDR3. The chain joins TRDV2 to TRDJ3; TRDD3 matches 13 bases. Germline CDR1 and CDR2: GEAIGNYY and EKD. The CDR3 extends over 20 amino acids. This chain's CDR3 is CACDTLTGGYGSWDTRQMFF. In DNA form, the CDR3 reads TGTGCCTGTGACACCCTTACTGGGGGATACGGCTCCTGGGACACTCGACAGATGTTTTTC.

This clone is medium-sized in the sample. The sample carries other DNA sequences with the same CDR3. V is TRDV2 and J is TRDJ1; 8 bases are shared with TRDD3. Trimming removed 0 bases from V and 0 bases from J; junction bases left unmatched: 11. CDR3 length equals 18 residues. Per the germline V gene, CDR1 is GEAIGNYY and CDR2 is EKD. CDR3 sequence (DNA): TGTGCCTGTGACACCATTCAGACTGGGGGTATGTACACCGATAAACTCATCTTT. It encodes CACDTIQTGGMYTDKLIF.

As concerns this clone: For this DNA, TCRdb reports the protein of a much larger clone, which diverges at residue 5, most likely from a read error; the protein presented here is translated directly from the DNA. The chain uses TRDV2 and TRDJ1; 9 bases agree with TRDD3. This CDR3 region has 14 residues. V lost 3 bases to trimming and J lost 7 bases; unmatched junction nucleotides: 8. The germline gives CDR1 GEAIGNYY, CDR2 EKD. CDR3 DNA sequence: TGTGCCTGTGACTCCCTGGGGGATCGGGCTAAACTCATCTTT. As protein: CACDSLGDRAKLIF.

Note on this clone: This likely traces to a read error, being one base from a far larger clone. This specimen includes other DNA sequences encoding the same CDR3. The V gene is TRDV2, the J gene TRDJ1; 9 nucleotides agree with TRDD3. V dropped 0 bases and J dropped 1; count of bases not matched to a gene: 26. This CDR3 is 23 amino acids long. The germline CDR1 and CDR2 sequences are GEAIGNYY and EKD. The CDR3 sequence is CACDTLGNLQTPRGIPVTDKLIF. CDR3 sequence (DNA): TGTGCCTGTGACACCCTAGGAAATCTACAAACGCCTCGGGGGATACCGGTCACCGATAAACTCATCTTT.

This clone was picked up a small number of times. TCRdb assigns this DNA the protein of a much larger clone, which departs from its translation at residue 12; this likely reflects a read error, and the protein shown comes from translating the DNA. V gene TRDV2 combines with J gene TRDJ1; 11 bases agree with TRDD3. Germline CDR1 is GEAIGNYY and CDR2 is EKD. With V trimmed by 0 bases and J by 0 bases, 11 bases remained unmatched. The CDR3 totals 19 residues. The CDR3 reads CACDTLGDWGIWDTDKLIF. The CDR3 coding sequence is TGTGCCTGTGACACCCTTGGAGACTGGGGGATATGGGACACCGATAAACTCATCTTT.

This clone was seen a few times. A much larger clone is a single base away; this may be a read error. Distinct nucleotide sequences in the sample also encode this CDR3. The CDR3 DNA reads TGTGCCTGTGAGTACTGGGGACAGGATAAACTCATCTTC. Protein sequence: CACEYWGQDKLIF. The chain joins TRDV2 to TRDJ1; the match to TRDD3 covers 7 bases. The CDR3 has 13 residues. CDR1 GEAIGNYY and CDR2 EKD come from the germline V gene.

With respect to this clone: This CDR3 is also generated by other DNA sequences in the sample. This chain links TRDV1 with TRDJ2; perhaps TRDD2 as D (5 bases). Germline CDR1 and CDR2: TSWWSYY and QGS. The CDR3 runs to 22 residues. Trimming shortened V by 1 base and J by 1 base, and 28 bases separated the two germline ends. The CDR3 bases are TGTGCTCTTGGGGAACGGATCCCCTTCGTGATTAGGCCGACGGATTTGACAGCACAACTCTTCTTT. Encoded protein: CALGERIPFVIRPTDLTAQLFF.

The chain combines TRDV2 with TRDJ1; D is ambiguous. CDR3 length: 13 residues. Deletions cut 0 bases from V and 2 bases from J, with 6 bases between. The germline CDR1 and CDR2 sequences are GEAIGNYY and EKD. Here the CDR3 DNA reads TGTGCCTGTGACACCTGGGCTACCGATAAACTCATCTTT. Translated: CACDTWATDKLIF.

The chain combines TRDV3 with TRDJ1; 13 bases line up with TRDD3. The CDR3 runs 19 residues. Germline V gene sequence: CDR1 TVYSNPD, CDR2 GDNSRS (reference sequence). The V and J ends lost 2 bases and 4 bases, in that order; junction bases with no gene match: 19. The chain's CDR3 is CAFSYLRLDDWGIRDKLIF. CDR3 nucleotides: TGTGCCTTTTCCTACTTGAGACTTGACGACTGGGGGATACGCGATAAACTCATCTTT. Supplemented by reference TRDV3 and TRDJ1, the full variable domain reads CDKVTQSSPDQTVASGSEVVLLCTYDTVYSNPDLFWYRIRPDYSFQFVFYGDNSRSEGADFTQGRFSVKHILTQKAFHLVISPVRTEDSATYYCAFSYLRLDDWGIRDKLIFGKGTRVTVEP.

CDR3 coding DNA: TGTGCCTGTGACCCCAGTACGAGCTCCTGGGACACCCGACAGATGTTTTTC. Its translation is CACDPSTSSWDTRQMFF. This chain links TRDV2 with TRDJ3; no definite D call. Germline V CDR1 and CDR2: GEAIGNYY, EKD. V dropped 3 bases and J dropped 0 bases, with 11 bases sitting between them. The CDR3 extends over 17 amino acids.